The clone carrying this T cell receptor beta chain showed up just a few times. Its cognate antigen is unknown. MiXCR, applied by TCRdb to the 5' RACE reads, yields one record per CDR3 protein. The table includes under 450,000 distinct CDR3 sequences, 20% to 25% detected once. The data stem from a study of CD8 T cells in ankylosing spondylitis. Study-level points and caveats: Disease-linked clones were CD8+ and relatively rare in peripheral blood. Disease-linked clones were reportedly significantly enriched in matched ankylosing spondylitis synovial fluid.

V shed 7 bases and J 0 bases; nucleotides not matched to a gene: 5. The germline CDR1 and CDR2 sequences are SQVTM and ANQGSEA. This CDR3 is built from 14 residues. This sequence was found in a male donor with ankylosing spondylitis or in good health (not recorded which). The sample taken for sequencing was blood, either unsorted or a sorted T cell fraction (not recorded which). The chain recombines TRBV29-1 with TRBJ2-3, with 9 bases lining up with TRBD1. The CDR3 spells CSADRGMSTDTQYF. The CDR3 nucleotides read TGCAGCGCCGACAGGGGGATGAGCACAGATACGCAGTATTTT.